The 18 T cell receptor beta chains reported below all come from one sample, sequenced in a study of T cells in Graves' hyperthyroidism and ophthalmopathy. Amplified TCR beta CDR3 regions came from RNA transcripts. First-round RT-PCR of the TCR CDR3 relied on the HTBI primer set. Each CDR3 protein is one row after TCRdb ran MiXCR on the multiplex PCR reads. Among hundreds of thousands of distinct CDR3 sequences listed, 15% to 20% were seen once. The sequencing sample was made of blood. The receptors shown here come from a man aged 35-49 years with Graves' ophthalmopathy.

V gene TRBV9 combines with J gene TRBJ1-6, with D unresolved. There are 14 residues in the CDR3. V was trimmed by 4 bases and J by 7 bases, leaving 12 bases between them. Germline CDR1 and CDR2: SGDLS and YYNGEE. CDR3: CASSWRETNSPLHF. CDR3 coding DNA: TGTGCCAGCAGCTGGCGGGAGACCAATTCACCCCTCCACTTT.

The chain has TRBV7-6 and TRBJ2-1; 12 bases match TRBD2. In germline, CDR1 is SGHVS, CDR2 FNYEAQ. With 5 bases clipped from V and 6 bases from J, the junction kept 11 bases outside the gene matches. The CDR3 extends over 17 amino acids. The chain's CDR3 is CASSPGGLAGGFNEQFF. As DNA, the CDR3 is TGTGCCAGCAGCCCGGGGGGCCTAGCGGGGGGGTTCAATGAGCAGTTCTTC.

V gene TRBV19 combines with J gene TRBJ1-1, with a weak D call TRBD1 (6 bases). This CDR3 has 14 amino acids. The V end was cut by 5 bases, the J end by 3 bases, with 13 bases between. The germline V gene has CDR1 LNHDA and CDR2 SQIVND (reference sequence). The CDR3 nucleotides are TGTGCCAGTAGTCTACAGGGAATGGACACTGAAGCTTTCTTT. This translates into CASSLQGMDTEAFF.

This sequence joins TRBV6-2 or TRBV6-3 and TRBJ2-1; D ambiguous. This CDR3 has 16 residues. V lost 7 bases and J lost 4, with 20 bases in between. CDR1 and CDR2 from the germline V gene are MNHEY and SVGEGT. Here the CDR3 reads CASTLEKRTGYNEQFF. Here the CDR3 DNA reads TGTGCCAGCACGTTGGAAAAGAGAACCGGTTACAATGAGCAGTTCTTC.

This clonotype occurred many times. This chain uses TRBV13 with TRBJ2-5; D remains ambiguous. The germline V gene encodes CDR1 PRHDT and CDR2 FYEKMQ (reference sequence). The CDR3 sequence is 13 residues long. The ends were cut back, 5 bases at V and 5 bases at J, with 12 bases in the middle. CDR3 amino acids: CASSAGSRETQYF. The CDR3 DNA reads as TGTGCCAGCAGCGCTGGGTCCAGGGAGACCCAGTACTTC.

This sequence joins TRBV11-2 and TRBJ2-3; 13 nucleotides match TRBD2. The CDR3 has 16 amino acids. Germline V gene data show CDR1 as SGHAT and CDR2 as FQNNGV. J lost 2 bases, V lost 7 bases, and 6 bases had no gene match. Written as DNA, the CDR3 is TGTGCCAGCAACGGGGGACTAGCGGGGTACACAGATACGCAGTATTTT. It is translated as CASNGGLAGYTDTQYF.

A few counts support this clonotype. The chain links TRBV6-1 to TRBJ2-1; D might be TRBD2 (5 bases). The germline V gene has CDR1 MNHNS and CDR2 SASEGT. The CDR3 loop spans 12 amino acids. Trimming stripped 4 bases from V and 8 bases from J, with 9 bases between. For the CDR3, the DNA is TGTGCCAGCAGTGGAAGCGGCGATGAGCAGTTCTTC. Translated, it gives CASSGSGDEQFF.

In this sample, this clonotype turned up many times. This chain links TRBV27 with TRBJ2-5; TRBD1 agrees at 7 bases. In germline, CDR1 is MNHEY, CDR2 SMNVEV (reference sequence). CDR3 length equals 15 residues. The V and J ends lost 3 bases and 1 base, in that order; junction bases with no gene match: 5. CDR3 nucleotides: TGTGCCAGCAGTTTCGGGACAGATTTCCAAGAGACCCAGTACTTC. Protein sequence: CASSFGTDFQETQYF.

This clonotype was found many times. V gene TRBV20-1 combines with J gene TRBJ2-2; TRBD2 might be the D (5 bases). Trimming shortened V by 1 base and J by 0 bases, and 9 bases separated the two germline ends. Germline CDR1 and CDR2: DFQATT and SNEGSKA (reference sequence). This CDR3 has 15 amino acids. The CDR3 reads CSARVGSTNTGELFF. The CDR3 DNA reads TGCAGTGCTAGAGTGGGGAGCACGAACACCGGGGAGCTGTTTTTT.

This clonotype was seen more than once but under ten times. This chain joins TRBV2 and TRBJ1-5, with a tentative D call TRBD1 (5 bases). Germline-derived CDR1 and CDR2 are SNHLY and FYNNEI. Trimming removed 2 bases from V and 2 bases from J, with 13 bases in between. The length of the CDR3 is 16 residues. In nucleotides, the CDR3 is TGTGCCAGCAGTGAAAGGTCAGGGACCCGCAATCAGCCCCAGCATTTT. It yields the protein CASSERSGTRNQPQHF.

This clonotype appeared a few times. The chain links TRBV12-3 or TRBV12-4 to TRBJ2-2; D gene ambiguous. The CDR3 spans 14 residues. Trimming shortened V by 2 bases and J by 2 bases, and 6 bases separated the two germline ends. The CDR3 protein is CASSLSDNTGELFF. CDR3 coding DNA: TGTGCCAGCAGTTTATCGGACAACACCGGGGAGCTGTTTTTT.

This clonotype has a count of ten or more. This chain links TRBV5-1 with TRBJ1-5, with D perhaps TRBD1 (6 bases). CDR3 length: 15 amino acids. V was pared by 0 bases and J by 1 base, with 8 bases between. Germline loops: CDR1 SGHRS, CDR2 YFSETQ. This CDR3 is CASSLEGTSNQPQHF. As DNA, the CDR3 is TGCGCCAGCAGCTTGGAAGGGACAAGCAATCAGCCCCAGCATTTT.

This clonotype showed up many times. CDR3 sequence: CAVGQGNYEQYF. As DNA, the CDR3 is TGTGCTGTTGGGCAGGGGAACTACGAGCAGTACTTC. The chain uses TRBV7-7 and TRBJ2-7; TRBD1 might be the D (6 bases). Germline V gene data show CDR1 as SSHAT and CDR2 as FNYEAQ (reference sequence). The CDR3 contains 12 residues.

This clonotype has more than one count but fewer than ten. This sequence joins TRBV6-2 or TRBV6-3 and TRBJ2-3; the D gene is possibly TRBD2 (5 bases). Germline V gene data show CDR1 as MNHEY and CDR2 as SVGEGT. Trimming removed 0 bases at V and 0 bases at J, with 19 bases between. The CDR3 covers 19 residues. The DNA for the CDR3 is TGTGCCAGCAGTTACTCGAGAAGGGAGATAATCTTAAGCACAGATACGCAGTATTTT. Translated: CASSYSRREIILSTDTQYF.

This clonotype appeared a few times. V and J are TRBV20-1 and TRBJ2-5, with 7 bases that match TRBD2. CDR3 length equals 14 residues. V dropped 5 bases and J dropped 4; count of bases not matched to a gene: 10. Germline V gene sequence: CDR1 DFQATT, CDR2 SNEGSKA (reference sequence). Here the CDR3 DNA reads TGCAGTGCTCGGGGAGGGCCATATCGAGAGACCCAGTACTTC. This gives the protein CSARGGPYRETQYF.

The table lists this clonotype with many counts. The V call is TRBV6-2 or TRBV6-3, the J call TRBJ2-5, with 12 nucleotides matching TRBD2. CDR3 length equals 17 residues. Trimming at V came to 5 bases and at J to 1 base, leaving 8 bases not matched to a gene. The germline V gene encodes CDR1 MNHEY and CDR2 SVGEGT. CDR3 bases: TGTGCCAGCAGTCGGCAACTACTAGCGGGAGGCCAAGAGACCCAGTACTTC. This sequence encodes CASSRQLLAGGQETQYF.

This sequence joins TRBV19 and TRBJ1-1, with a weak D call TRBD1 (6 bases). The CDR3 covers 13 residues. CDR1 and CDR2 (germline): LNHDA, SQIVND (reference sequence). V was clipped by 3 bases and J by 4 bases, with 9 bases between them. This CDR3 reads CASSIQGSTEAFF. CDR3 coding DNA: TGTGCCAGTAGTATCCAGGGGTCCACTGAAGCTTTCTTT.

J is TRBJ1-1 and V is TRBV3-1, with unresolved D. The germline V and J ends were trimmed by 0 bases and 4 bases, with 9 bases remaining between them. Per germline, CDR1 LGHDT and CDR2 YNNKEL (reference sequence). CDR3 size: 14 residues. The CDR3: CASSQDPSFTEAFF. Here the CDR3 DNA reads TGTGCCAGCAGCCAAGACCCCAGCTTCACTGAAGCTTTCTTT.